One sample yielded the 3 T cell receptor beta chains listed below, sequenced in a study of T cells after posttransplantation cyclophosphamide. TCRdb's table, derived via immunoSEQ multiplex PCR, lists solely in-frame clones and lacks some. The table lists over 35,000 clones, with no singletons. The sequencing input was PBMCs. These receptors originate from a man between 35 and 55 years old in good health, CMV-negative, and a related stem cell transplant donor.

This rearrangement joins TRBV6-6 to TRBJ2-7, with D hard to call. Trimming stripped 4 bases from V and 3 bases from J, with 7 bases between. This CDR3 is built from 12 residues. Germline V gene data show CDR1 as MNHNY and CDR2 as SVGAGI (reference sequence). The CDR3 DNA sequence: TGTGCCAGCAGTTTTTCGGTCTACGAGCAGTACTTC. As protein: CASSFSVYEQYF.

This clone was observed many times. The chain links TRBV5-1 to TRBJ2-2; tentative D call: TRBD1 (6 bases). Trimming shortened V by 2 bases and J by 1 base, and 9 bases separated the two germline ends. The CDR3 totals 15 residues. Germline V gene data show CDR1 as SGHRS and CDR2 as YFSETQ. CDR3 bases: TGCGCCAGCAGCTTAGCAGGGGAGAACACCGGGGAGCTGTTTTTT. Translated: CASSLAGENTGELFF.

This clone was counted at least ten times. The chain uses TRBV12-5 and TRBJ2-3; TRBD1 matches at 8 bases. With 6 bases clipped from V and 0 bases from J, the junction kept 5 bases outside the gene matches. This CDR3 has 15 amino acids. The germline CDR1 and CDR2 sequences are LGHNT and FRNRAP. The CDR3 sequence: CASGRGTGSTDTQYF. The CDR3 DNA is TGTGCTAGTGGCCGCGGGACAGGCAGCACAGATACGCAGTATTTT.